Presented here are 21 T cell receptor beta chains from one specimen sequenced in a study of shared clonotypes between healthy human individuals. Profiled with immunoSEQ multiplex PCR; TCRdb holds only in-frame clones, not every one. This sample has some 2,500,000 clones; around 92% occur once, and the top ten carry around 0.35%. Sequencing used naive CD4+ T cells from PBMCs. This sample's subset: CD45RA+ positively selected. The receptors derive from a man in his late teens or twenties in good health. Some clones in this sample may be carry-over from other donors' samples.

J is TRBJ2-7 and V is TRBV19; D call uncertain. Germline CDR1 is LNHDA and CDR2 is SQIVND (reference sequence). The V and J ends lost 6 bases and 6 bases respectively, with 18 bases between them. This CDR3 is built from 14 residues. Here the CDR3 DNA reads TGTGCCAGTAGCCCCCAGCATGGAATCCGCGAGCAGTACTTC. Translating gives CASSPQHGIREQYF.

The chain is built from TRBV5-4 and TRBJ2-2; D is perhaps TRBD1 (6 bases). Germline values: CDR1 SGHNT, CDR2 YYREEE (reference sequence). V was clipped by 4 bases and J by 5 bases, with 12 bases between them. The CDR3 covers 14 residues. CDR3 in amino acids: CASSGGSKTGELFF. The CDR3 coding sequence is TGTGCCAGCAGCGGGGGCAGCAAAACCGGGGAGCTGTTTTTT.

As to this clone: The same CDR3 is also encoded by other DNA sequences in this sample. The CDR3 DNA reads as TGCGCCAGCAGCCGGACAGGGGAGAGCACAGATACGCAGTATTTT. It is translated as CASSRTGESTDTQYF. V is TRBV5-1 and J is TRBJ2-3, with TRBD1 matching over 9 bases. This CDR3 spans 15 amino acids. Germline V CDR1 and CDR2: SGHRS, YFSETQ. The trim removed 4 bases at V and 0 bases at J, leaving 3 bases unmatched.

This clone has only one observation. The rearrangement uses TRBV28 and TRBJ1-1, with D maybe TRBD1 (6 bases). V lost 6 bases, J lost 3 bases, and 17 bases lay in between. Germline V gene sequence: CDR1 MDHEN, CDR2 SYDVKM. This CDR3 contains 15 residues. CDR3 region: CASSNGGRLDTEAFF. CDR3 bases: TGTGCCAGCAGCAACGGGGGGCGCTTAGACACTGAAGCTTTCTTT. Full variable domain (remainder filled in from reference TRBV28 and TRBJ1-1): DVKVTQSSRYLVKRTGEKVFLECVQDMDHENMFWYRQDPGLGLRLIYFSYDVKMKEKGDIPEGYSVSREKKERFSLILESASTNQTSMYLCASSNGGRLDTEAFFGQGTRLTVV.

The V gene is TRBV2, the J gene TRBJ1-1; weak D call: TRBD1 (5 bases). With 6 bases removed from V and 0 bases from J, the gap between germline ends came to 11 bases. Germline V CDR1 and CDR2: SNHLY, FYNNEI. The CDR3 covers 14 residues. DNA of the CDR3: TGTGCCAGCAGCCTAGAGACAGTGAACACTGAAGCTTTCTTT. Protein: CASSLETVNTEAFF. Full variable domain (missing parts from reference TRBV2 and TRBJ1-1): EPEVTQTPSHQVTQMGQEVILRCVPISNHLYFYWYRQILGQKVEFLVSFYNNEISEKSEIFDDQFSVERPDGSNFTLKIRSTKLEDSAMYFCASSLETVNTEAFFGQGTRLTVV.

The rearrangement uses TRBV30 and TRBJ2-1; D is unclear. V was trimmed by 3 bases and J by 10 bases, leaving 13 bases between them. The CDR3 extends over 12 amino acids. From germline, CDR1 is GTSNPN and CDR2 SVGIG (reference sequence). The DNA for the CDR3 is TGTGCCTGGAGACCCGGTTGGGAAGAGCAGTTCTTC. This sequence encodes CAWRPGWEEQFF.

The CDR3 nucleotides are TGCGCCAGCAGCTCAACCGGACTGAAGAACACTGAAGCTTTCTTT. This encodes CASSSTGLKNTEAFF. This sequence joins TRBV5-1 and TRBJ1-1, with D hard to call. Per germline, CDR1 SGHRS and CDR2 YFSETQ. The CDR3 runs to 15 residues. V shed 3 bases and J shed 1 base, with 13 bases lying between them.

Points on this clone: Other nucleotide sequences in the sample specify the same CDR3. The chain couples TRBV7-8 to TRBJ2-7, with D possibly being TRBD1 (5 bases). The CDR3 runs to 13 residues. Germline V gene data show CDR1 as SGHVS and CDR2 as FQNEAQ. V was clipped by 2 bases and J by 2 bases, with 7 bases between them. CDR3 region: CASSLSGPYEQYF. CDR3 sequence (DNA): TGTGCCAGCAGCTTATCAGGGCCCTACGAGCAGTACTTC.

The CDR3 DNA reads as TGCGCCAGCAGCTTGTGGCTAGCGGGAACCTGGGAGCTGTTTTTT. Amino acid sequence: CASSLWLAGTWELFF. V usage is TRBV5-1 and J usage is TRBJ2-2, with 9 bases lining up with TRBD2. With 1 base clipped from V and 9 bases from J, the junction kept 7 bases outside the gene matches. CDR1 and CDR2 (germline): SGHRS, YFSETQ. This CDR3 region has 15 residues.

The chain uses TRBV7-9 and TRBJ1-2; the D gene is possibly TRBD1 (6 bases). Germline V gives CDR1 SEHNR, CDR2 FQNEAQ (reference sequence). The CDR3 has 16 amino acids. Trimming left V 5 bases short and J 6 bases short, with 22 bases between. This chain's CDR3 is CASSLSTQGRRHGYTF. In nucleotides, the CDR3 is TGTGCCAGCAGCCTAAGCACACAGGGACGTCGGCATGGCTACACCTTC.

The chain joins TRBV5-6 to TRBJ2-2, with 10 positions matching TRBD2. This CDR3 comprises 15 residues. The germline gives CDR1 SGHDT, CDR2 YYEEEE. V gave up 3 bases and J gave up 5 bases; unmatched junction bases: 4. CDR3 region: CASSYGTSVTGELFF. The CDR3 bases are TGTGCCAGCAGCTATGGGACTAGCGTGACCGGGGAGCTGTTTTTT.

The rearrangement links TRBV28 to TRBJ1-2, with a weak D call TRBD1 (6 bases). Looked up from germline, CDR1 is MDHEN and CDR2 is SYDVKM. The CDR3 is made up of 14 amino acids. The V and J ends lost 6 bases and 4 bases respectively, with 15 bases between them. The CDR3 sequence: CASRRGSRGYGYTF. CDR3 DNA: TGTGCCAGCAGACGAGGGAGCAGGGGCTATGGCTACACCTTC.

In its sample, this clone was seen once. V is TRBV6-5 and J is TRBJ1-2; D not resolved. Germline V gene data show CDR1 as MNHEY and CDR2 as SVGAGI. V lost 0 bases, J lost 5 bases, and 13 bases lay in between. The CDR3 has 15 residues. The CDR3 here is CASSYSSRRGYGYTF. The CDR3 DNA reads as TGTGCCAGCAGTTACTCTTCCCGAAGAGGTTATGGCTACACCTTC.

J is TRBJ2-3 and V is TRBV11-1; D is possibly TRBD1 (6 bases). V lost 1 base and J lost 2, with 7 bases in between. This CDR3 spans 14 amino acids. CDR1 is SGHAT and CDR2 is FQDESV in the germline V gene (reference sequence). This chain's CDR3 is CASSLGDITDTQYF. The CDR3 DNA is TGTGCCAGCAGCTTAGGGGACATCACAGATACGCAGTATTTT.

V gene TRBV18 combines with J gene TRBJ2-1, with D perhaps TRBD1 (6 bases). Germline CDR1 KGHSH, CDR2 LQKENI. The CDR3 is 16 amino acids. With 6 bases removed from V and 0 bases from J, the gap between germline ends came to 15 bases. The CDR3 sequence is CASSRLQGSSYNEQFF. The CDR3 bases are TGTGCCAGCTCTCGCCTACAGGGAAGCTCCTACAATGAGCAGTTCTTC.

The V call is TRBV28, the J call TRBJ1-2; no clear D. The V gene's germline CDR1 is MDHEN and CDR2 SYDVKM. The CDR3 runs 16 residues. Trimming stripped 1 base from V and 3 bases from J, with 15 bases between. The chain's CDR3 is CASSLSRADGDYGYTF. CDR3 bases: TGTGCCAGCAGTTTATCTAGGGCAGATGGAGACTATGGCTACACCTTC.

This chain joins TRBV28 and TRBJ1-1; 9 bases align to TRBD1. This CDR3 is 15 amino acids long. V lost 5 bases and J lost 4; bases outside the gene matches: 8. Germline V gives CDR1 MDHEN, CDR2 SYDVKM. The CDR3 reads CASSPGQGDGTEAFF. CDR3 DNA: TGTGCCAGCAGTCCGGGACAGGGTGATGGCACTGAAGCTTTCTTT.

This clone was recorded only once. This chain joins TRBV6-4 and TRBJ1-3, with D possibly matching TRBD1 (6 bases). Trimming cost V 8 bases and J 1 base, with 18 bases left between them. CDR1 MRHNA and CDR2 SNTAGT come from the germline V gene. The CDR3 totals 16 residues. The DNA for the CDR3 is TGTGCCAGCGAGGCTGCCGGGACAATATCTGGAAACACCATATATTTT. This translates into CASEAAGTISGNTIYF.

This chain uses TRBV28 with TRBJ2-5; unclear D gene. Trimming shortened V by 3 bases and J by 2 bases, and 7 bases separated the two germline ends. The germline V gene has CDR1 MDHEN and CDR2 SYDVKM. This CDR3 spans 13 amino acids. CDR3 nucleotide sequence: TGTGCCAGCAGTTTCACTGTACAAGAGACCCAGTACTTC. The encoded protein is CASSFTVQETQYF.

This clone appeared once. V is TRBV2 and J is TRBJ2-5; 11 bases are a match to TRBD1. Germline CDR1 reads SNHLY; CDR2 reads FYNNEI. The junction had 5 bases not matched to a gene; V was cut back by 4 bases and J by 4 bases. The CDR3 loop spans 15 amino acids. The CDR3 region has the DNA TGTGCCAGCAGTGGGACAGGGGGCGGGGGAGAGACCCAGTACTTC. Translation: CASSGTGGGGETQYF.

The chain carries TRBV18 and TRBJ1-1; a possible D gene is TRBD1 (5 bases). V was shortened by 2 bases and J by 4 bases, with 8 bases between the two germline ends. Germline V gene data show CDR1 as KGHSH and CDR2 as LQKENI. The CDR3 is made up of 13 amino acids. The CDR3 loop is CASSPTQGTEAFF. In DNA, the CDR3 is TGTGCCAGCTCACCAACGCAGGGCACTGAAGCTTTCTTT.